One sample yielded the 14 T cell receptor beta chains listed below, sequenced in a study of CXCR3-negative and CXCR3-positive naive CD8 T cells. General observations from the study: More hydrophobic TRB CDR3s were found in CXCR3-positive naive cells than in CXCR3-negative naive cells.

These receptors' targets are unknown. In preparing the TRB cDNA libraries, 5' RACE with UMI labels was used. From its re-call of the 5' RACE reads, TCRdb lists each CDR3 protein once, without DNA. This table lists around 120,000 distinct CDR3 sequences. The sample was naive CXCR3+ CD8+ T cells from blood. Described subset: CD45RO-CCR7+CD27+CD95- naive CD8+ T cells expressing CXCR3 (TNR3+). These receptors were collected from a human donor in good health. Some clones in this sample may be carry-over from other donors' samples.

The chain recombines TRBV5-5 with TRBJ2-7. This CDR3 is 13 amino acids long. From germline, CDR1 is SGHKS and CDR2 YYEKEE (reference sequence). CDR3 protein: CASSSEPTFAQYF.

The gene calls are TRBV20-1 and TRBJ1-5. The CDR3 loop spans 14 amino acids. The germline gives CDR1 DFQATT, CDR2 SNEGSKA (reference sequence). CDR3 loop: CYDLLAVSNQPQHF.

This chain joins TRBV6-5 and TRBJ2-2; TCRdb outputs TRBD1, but without DNA this stays unchecked. CDR1 and CDR2 from the germline V gene are MNHEY and SVGAGI. CDR3 length: 16 residues. The CDR3 sequence is CASSFPPGQERGELFF.

V and J are TRBV29-1 and TRBJ1-2; checking the TCRdb D call of TRBD1 is not possible without DNA. The CDR3 is made up of 12 amino acids. Germline V CDR1 and CDR2: SQVTM, ANQGSEA. CDR3 residues: CSVLGAQGGYTF.

The genes are TRBV27 and TRBJ2-7. Per germline, CDR1 MNHEY and CDR2 SMNVEV (reference sequence). The CDR3 contains 14 residues. CDR3 amino acids: CASSYLGPAYEQYF.

This rearrangement joins TRBV18 to TRBJ1-1. CDR1 is KGHSH, CDR2 LQKENI, per germline. CDR3 size: 13 residues. CDR3 loop: CASSLGEGFEAFF.

This chain links TRBV3-1 with TRBJ2-7; TCRdb designates TRBD2, a call that cannot be tested without DNA. The length of the CDR3 is 15 residues. The germline CDR1 and CDR2 sequences are LGHDT and YNNKEL (reference sequence). CDR3 residues: CASSQAREGRNEQYF.

The chain carries TRBV28 and TRBJ2-2; the D gene TCRdb calls, TRBD1, cannot be checked with no DNA. Germline V lookup: CDR1 MDHEN, CDR2 SYDVKM. The CDR3 spans 14 residues. CDR3 sequence reads: CASSLGTFTGELFF.

J is TRBJ2-3 and V is TRBV7-9. Germline CDR1 SEHNR, CDR2 FQNEAQ (reference sequence). The CDR3 has 17 amino acids. The CDR3: CASSVSFLAAVADTQYF.

V and J are TRBV23-1 and TRBJ2-1; as DNA is missing, the TRBD2 call by TCRdb cannot be tested. TRBV23-1 is identified as an open reading frame with a role that is uncertain. The CDR3 covers 13 residues. CDR3 protein: CASSQSEGNEQFF.

The chain links TRBV4-3 to TRBJ1-2. This CDR3 contains 14 residues. Germline CDR1 and CDR2: LGHNA and YSLEER. The CDR3 is CASSQGWQTSGYTF.

The rearrangement uses TRBV4-3 and TRBJ1-1. The germline gives CDR1 LGHNA, CDR2 YSLEER. This CDR3 has 15 residues. The CDR3 region is CASSQDSGTETEAFF.

V usage is TRBV5-6 and J usage is TRBJ2-7; the TRBD1 assignment by TCRdb is unverifiable without DNA. Germline assignment: CDR1 SGHDT and CDR2 YYEEEE. This CDR3 has 15 residues. The CDR3 sequence is CASSWRTGNSYEQYF.

This chain joins TRBV28 and TRBJ2-5; TCRdb reports TRBD2, a call that lacks DNA to check it against. CDR3 length: 18 amino acids. Germline-derived CDR1 and CDR2 are MDHEN and SYDVKM. The CDR3 sequence is CASSLVGGPPEIQETQYF.